This paragraph reports one TCR beta chain. It lacks a known antigen. Qualities for individual bases were not recorded, and no much larger clone is one base off. This record comes from a study of shared clonotypes between healthy human individuals (dated by TCRdb to the early 2020s). Background on the whole study: The cohort included three men and a couple of women between 18 and 49 years of age. For each donor, CD4 naive and CD4 memory were each given three plates, CD8 naive was given two plates, and CD8 memory was given one plate. The study deeply sequenced blood TCR repertoires of five healthy adults to estimate repertoire size and the extent of clonotype sharing between individuals. Different laboratories and diverse techniques were used to prepare libraries and sequence TCR repertoires, to increase sequencing depth and limit assay-specific biases. Between about 0.94 and 8.9 billion PBMCs per donor were obtained by leukapheresis. The research as a whole found: Compared with non-shared clonotypes, clonotypes shared by all four sorted-subset donors had higher generation probabilities. Naive subsets generally had larger estimated clonotype richness than memory subsets did. Sampling was restricted to blood, and TCR repertoires in tissues likely differ from the TCR repertoires found in blood. Because the study included only a small number of donors, the genetic and exposure-history diversity represented was limited. Across a handful of donors, about 5.2% of naive CD4, approximately 3.6% of naive CD8, under 2.5% of memory CD4, and under 0.45% of memory CD8 clonotypes were shared. Based on pairwise subsampling, the degree of clonotype sharing among donors was expected to be affected by sequencing depth. Incomplete sequencing was indicated by rarefaction of sorted-subset datasets, despite the large sequencing depth.

CD8 naive samples were obtained by positive selection for CCR7 among CD45RO-negative cells, yielding a CD45RA+CCR7+ population from which TemRA cells were excluded. Donors were healthy HIV-negative adults with no recently reported acute infections or vaccinations. All donors were Caucasian adults living in Nashville, Tennessee, USA. Blood was collected by leukapheresis, and PBMCs were isolated by Ficoll-Histopaque density gradient centrifugation and then cryopreserved in liquid nitrogen vapor phase. Purity and quantity of every magnetically sorted T cell population were checked by analytical flow cytometry. Genomic DNA was isolated from each sorted fraction and quantified by UV absorbance on a Nanodrop 2000c. TCR CDR3 regions were amplified from genomic DNA by multiplex PCR using the deep immunoSEQ assay. Extracted genomic DNA from each cell subset was distributed evenly across all wells of several immunoSEQ 96-well plates, and each plate was treated as a replicate. For sorted subsets, each replicate PCR was loaded with approximately 190 ng genomic DNA, equivalent to 30,000 to 35,000 T cell genomes. The purified libraries were quantified using a Qubit 3.0 fluorometer, sized with a Bioanalyzer 2100, and then quantified again using the KAPA Library Quantification kit. Every immunoSEQ 96-well plate was sequenced on a dedicated single-read 150-cycle Illumina NextSeq 550 flow cell. The paper's processing steps were these. Because only junctional sequences without quality scores were contained in the immunoSEQ output, filtering matching that applied to full-length reads could not be performed. To assign V/J genes and CDR3, sequences were annotated using PyIR, a Python wrapper for IgBLAST v1.9, with IMGT germline references. Any read was removed if the V/J assignment was weak (E-value above 1e-6), the CDR3 was missing, or the read contained stop codons, out-of-frame junctions, or ambiguous translated residues. V3J clonotypes were defined as sequences sharing the same inferred V gene, J gene, and CDR3 amino acid sequence. Percentage overlap between repertoires was computed as shared unique clonotypes divided by the size of the smaller repertoire. Repertoire richness was assessed with RTK rarefaction, the Chao1 estimator, and Recon v2.1 estimates of unobserved clonotypes. Generation probabilities for all TCRbeta clonotypes obtained by the gDNA method from a handful of donors were computed using OLGA. TCRdb carries this immuneACCESS record with in-frame sequences only. Its versions omit some clonotypes, under half of them owing to an unresolved V gene in the studies checked, with the rest unexplained. The V and J calls and the clone size are those of that table, but D and trimming were determined from the DNA. This sample has more than 600,000 clones in its table, and 90% to 95% of those were observed once. The ten largest clones represent roughly 24% of the sample.

V loses 6 bases of germline sequence and J loses 3 bases, and the interval between the two ends is 15 bases. The CDR3, cysteine through phenylalanine, is 14 amino acids long. Kept here is only the CDR3 DNA, which spans 42 bases and is read in frame from base 1. CDR1 and CDR2 are read off the germline V gene (reference sequence) as MNHNY and SVGAGI. The sequence derives from a man aged 25 to 45 in good health. The rearranged chain carries TRBV6-6 and TRBJ2-7, with a weak D call of TRBD2 (6 bases match). Source material: naive CD8+ T cells sorted from blood. What the cell subset or site label conveys for this sample: CD45RA+CCR7+. The DNA is TGTGCCAGCAGCGCCGGGACTCGACTCTACGAGCAGTACTTC. Its translation reads: CASSAGTRLYEQYF.